A selection of T cell receptor beta chains follows, all from one sample in a study of T-cell memory formation after mild COVID-19. From the 5' RACE reads, TCRdb called clonotypes with MiXCR, one entry per CDR3 protein. The table includes fewer than 600,000 distinct CDR3 sequences, about 20% detected once. Material: PBMCs or a T cell subset sorted from them (not recorded which). The origin of the receptors is an adult woman who had mild COVID-19 (a few samples of this study predate the infection). Cell type and time point are not known. The CDR3 runs from the conserved cysteine through the conserved F or W. The D gene is left open where the match is weak. Clone size is given for some rows only: seen once, a few or many times, or a class if the clone is expanded.

V gene	J gene	D gene	clone size	CDR3 DNA	CDR3 protein
TRBV15	TRBJ2-5	TRBD2	few	TGTGCCACCAGGCTAGCGGGGGTAGAGACCCAGTACTTC	CATRLAGVETQYF
TRBV7-2	TRBJ2-1	TRBD1	.	TGTGCCAGCAGAAGGACAGGGTGGGATGAGCAGTTCTTC	CASRRTGWDEQFF
TRBV19	TRBJ1-1	.	.	TGTGCCAGTACCACCCCTTCGACTGACATGAACACTGAAGCTTTCTTT	CASTTPSTDMNTEAFF
TRBV20-1	TRBJ2-7	TRBD2	few	TGCAGTGCTAGCTTCAGCGGGGCATACGAGCAGTACTTC	CSASFSGAYEQYF
TRBV5-1	TRBJ1-5	.	few	TGCGCCAGCAGCTTGGCGGCAGGGGGCAATCAGCCCCAGCATTTT	CASSLAAGGNQPQHF
TRBV19	TRBJ1-1	TRBD1	few	TGTGCCAGTAGTGATGGACAGGGGGTTTTGAACACTGAAGCTTTCTTT	CASSDGQGVLNTEAFF
TRBV19	TRBJ2-1	.	.	TGTGCCAGTAGAGATTTGAGGGACTCCAATGAGCAGTTCTTC	CASRDLRDSNEQFF
TRBV14	TRBJ2-1	TRBD1	.	TGTGCCACACGGGGGACAGGGAGTGGCAATGAGCAGTTCTTC	CATRGTGSGNEQFF
TRBV18	TRBJ1-1	.	.	TGTGCCAGCTCAACGCAGGGTCCGGGCACTGAAGCTTTCTTT	CASSTQGPGTEAFF
TRBV4-2	TRBJ2-7	.	few	TGTGCCAGCAGCCAAGATCGTCGGGGAGAGTCCTACGAGCAGTACTTC	CASSQDRRGESYEQYF
TRBV4-1	TRBJ1-1	.	.	TGCGCCAGCAGCCAGCAGATATCGGAGGGGATTGAAGCTTTCTTT	CASSQQISEGIEAFF
TRBV7-2	TRBJ1-3	TRBD1	.	TGTGCCAGCAGCTTATTGACAGGGGGAATAGGAAACACCATATATTTT	CASSLLTGGIGNTIYF
TRBV7-9	TRBJ1-1	.	few	TGTGCCAGCTCCGGGGTTGGCACTGAAGCTTTCTTT	CASSGVGTEAFF
TRBV4-1	TRBJ1-6	.	.	TGCGCCAGCAGCCGCCAGGATGGGGGGCCGACTTCACCCCTCCACTTT	CASSRQDGGPTSPLHF
TRBV7-6	TRBJ2-3	.	many	TGTGCCAGCAGCTTACTGGTAGCGACTTCAAGCACAGATACGCAGTATTTT	CASSLLVATSSTDTQYF
TRBV7-3	TRBJ1-2	TRBD1	.	TGTGCCAGCAGCTTCGGGGCAGGGGGGAGCTATGGCTACACCTTC	CASSFGAGGSYGYTF
TRBV6-6	TRBJ2-1	.	many	TGTGCCAGCAGTTACCTGCCCGGGACAAACAATGAGCAGTTCTTC	CASSYLPGTNNEQFF
TRBV29-1	TRBJ1-1	.	.	TGCAGCGCAATAAGGGGGGTTATGAACACTGAAGCTTTCTTT	CSAIRGVMNTEAFF
TRBV5-1	TRBJ2-5	TRBD1	.	TGCGCCAGCAGCCTGACAGGGGCACAAGAGACCCAGTACTTC	CASSLTGAQETQYF